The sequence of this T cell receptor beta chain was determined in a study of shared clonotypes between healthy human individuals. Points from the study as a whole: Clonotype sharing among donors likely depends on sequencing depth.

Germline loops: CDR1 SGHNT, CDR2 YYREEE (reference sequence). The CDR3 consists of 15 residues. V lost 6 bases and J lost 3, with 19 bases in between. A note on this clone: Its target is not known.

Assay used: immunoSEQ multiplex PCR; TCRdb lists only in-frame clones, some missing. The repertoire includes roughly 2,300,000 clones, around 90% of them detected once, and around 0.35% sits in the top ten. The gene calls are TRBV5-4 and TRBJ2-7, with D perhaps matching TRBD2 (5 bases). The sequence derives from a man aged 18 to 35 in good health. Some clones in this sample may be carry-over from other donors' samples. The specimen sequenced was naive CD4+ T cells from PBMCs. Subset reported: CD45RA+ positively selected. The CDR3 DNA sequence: TGTGCCAGCACCTTAGACGTCGGAGGAGTCTACGAGCAGTACTTC. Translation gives CASTLDVGGVYEQYF.